This TCR beta chain was identified during a study of control samples from healthy donors and cancer patients. Between the trimmed V and J ends, which lost 4 bases and 4 bases, there was a span of 16 bases. Germline V gene sequence: CDR1 LGHNA, CDR2 YNFKEQ. The CDR3 covers 15 residues. Sequenced by immunoSEQ multiplex PCR; TCRdb stores in-frame clones only, minus some. The sample includes 150,000 to 200,000 clones, around 90% of them seen just once. The chain couples TRBV4-2 to TRBJ2-5; D might be TRBD2 (7 bases). The source material was blood. The sequence was obtained from a woman aged 40 to 49 in good health. The CDR3 region is CASSRASGGGETQYF. CDR3 DNA: TGTGCCAGCAGCCGCGCATCGGGGGGCGGAGAGACCCAGTACTTC.